Following are 18 T cell receptor beta chains from one sample sequenced in a study of T cell changes during pregnancy in multiple sclerosis. The repertoire was sequenced with immunoSEQ multiplex PCR; TCRdb's copy has only in-frame clones and lacks some. The sample lists 45,000 to 60,000 clones; approximately 93% were seen once. Sequencing used peripheral blood, obtained in the second trimester of pregnancy. All receptors come from a female donor with multiple sclerosis, enrolled in a pregnancy study.

The chain carries TRBV14 and TRBJ2-3; TRBD1 matches at 9 bases. The CDR3 runs 15 residues. Per the germline V gene, CDR1 is SGHDN and CDR2 is FVKESK. The V gene end was trimmed by 4 bases and the J gene end by 6 bases; junction bases not matched to a gene: 8. This chain's CDR3 is CASSLAWTGEDTQYF. The CDR3 DNA sequence: TGTGCCAGCAGCCTAGCGTGGACAGGGGAGGATACGCAGTATTTT.

The V and J genes are TRBV7-6 and TRBJ1-1; 9 nucleotides line up with TRBD1. With V trimmed by 4 bases and J by 4 bases, 7 bases remained unmatched. The length of the CDR3 is 15 residues. The germline V gene encodes CDR1 SGHVS and CDR2 FNYEAQ. The CDR3 DNA follows: TGTGCCAGCAGCTCCGGACAGGGGCTTGGCACTGAAGCTTTCTTT. It yields the protein CASSSGQGLGTEAFF. The full variable domain, completed using reference TRBV7-6 and TRBJ1-1, is GAGVSQSPRYKVTKRGQDVALRCDPISGHVSLYWYRQALGQGPEFLTYFNYEAQQDKSGLPNDRFSAERPEGSISTLTIQRTEQRDSAMYRCASSSGQGLGTEAFFGQGTRLTVV.

The chain joins TRBV6-4 to TRBJ2-1; 9 bases line up with TRBD2. This CDR3 comprises 14 residues. Trimming cost V 0 bases and J 13 bases; bases outside gene matches: 7. Germline CDR1 and CDR2: MRHNA and SNTAGT. This CDR3 is CASSDSAGGRAQFF. The CDR3 DNA sequence: TGTGCCAGCAGTGACTCGGCGGGCGGGAGGGCCCAGTTCTTC.

The chain recombines TRBV19 with TRBJ2-3; 9 positions agree with TRBD2. The junction had 4 bases not matched to a gene; V was cut back by 5 bases and J by 4 bases. The length of the CDR3 is 14 residues. From germline, CDR1 is LNHDA and CDR2 SQIVND (reference sequence). The CDR3 DNA reads TGTGCCAGTAGTGCTAGCGGGACTGCAGATACGCAGTATTTT. The encoded protein is CASSASGTADTQYF.

The rearrangement links TRBV11-3 to TRBJ1-1; TRBD1 aligns across 8 bases. CDR3 length equals 15 residues. The ends lost 6 bases at V and 0 bases at J; junction bases unmatched: 6. Looked up from germline, CDR1 is SGHNT and CDR2 is YENEEA. The DNA for the CDR3 is TGTGCCAGCAGGTACATCAGGGGGCTGAACACTGAAGCTTTCTTT. Residues: CASRYIRGLNTEAFF.

This clone was seen once. V is TRBV5-4 and J is TRBJ2-2; 9 nucleotides align to TRBD2. The CDR3 loop spans 16 amino acids. V shed 0 bases and J 2 bases; nucleotides not matched to a gene: 2. Germline values: CDR1 SGHNT, CDR2 YYREEE (reference sequence). The CDR3 DNA follows: TGTGCCAGCAGCTTGGGGCTAGCGGGAAACACCGGGGAGCTGTTTTTT. Protein product: CASSLGLAGNTGELFF.

This rearrangement joins TRBV9 to TRBJ1-1; 7 bases fit TRBD1. The V gene end was trimmed by 0 bases and the J gene end by 5 bases; junction bases not matched to a gene: 7. In germline, CDR1 is SGDLS, CDR2 YYNGEE. The CDR3 covers 15 residues. In DNA, the CDR3 is TGTGCCAGCAGCGTAGATCGGGGGACAGCAACTGAAGCTTTCTTT. Protein sequence: CASSVDRGTATEAFF.

V usage is TRBV18 and J usage is TRBJ1-2; 8 positions match TRBD1. Germline trimming cut 3 bases from V and 7 bases from J; bases unmatched to any gene: 13. The length of the CDR3 is 16 residues. CDR1 KGHSH and CDR2 LQKENI come from the germline V gene. CDR3 protein: CASSPGQVVSSGGYTF. CDR3 DNA: TGTGCCAGCTCACCGGGACAGGTTGTGTCGTCCGGTGGCTACACCTTC.

The count of this clone is one. V and J are TRBV9 and TRBJ2-3, with D uncertain. Trimming left V 0 bases short and J 8 bases short, with 16 bases between. Germline V gene lookup returns CDR1 SGDLS and CDR2 YYNGEE. This CDR3 contains 15 residues. In DNA form, the CDR3 reads TGTGCCAGCAGCGTAGGCCCTTCATCACAGACTACGCAGTATTTT. Its protein product is CASSVGPSSQTTQYF.

This clone was observed a single time. This chain links TRBV25-1 with TRBJ2-2, with a tentative D call TRBD1 (5 bases). The CDR3 runs 13 residues. Germline lookup yields CDR1 MGHDK and CDR2 SYGVNS. Trimming took 4 bases from V and 6 from J, leaving 9 bases between them. CDR3 in amino acids: CASSATGAGELFF. The CDR3 bases are TGTGCCAGCAGTGCAACAGGTGCCGGGGAGCTGTTTTTT.

The chain joins TRBV7-9 to TRBJ2-1, with 7 positions matching TRBD2. The CDR3 is 17 amino acids. Germline lookup yields CDR1 SEHNR and CDR2 FQNEAQ (reference sequence). Germline trimming cut 1 base from V and 3 bases from J; bases unmatched to any gene: 9. The CDR3 coding sequence is TGTGCCAGCAGCTTAGTTGAGCGGCGGGAGCTCTACAATGAGCAGTTCTTC. It translates to CASSLVERRELYNEQFF. The variable domain in full, with the rest retrieved from reference TRBV7-9 and TRBJ2-1, is DTGVSQNPRHKITKRGQNVTFRCDPISEHNRLYWYRQTLGQGPEFLTYFQNEAQLEKSRLLSDRFSAERPKGSFSTLEIQRTEQGDSAMYLCASSLVERRELYNEQFFGPGTRLTVL.

The chain recombines TRBV18 with TRBJ1-1; 7 bases agree with TRBD1. J was trimmed by 1 base and V by 4 bases; bases with no gene match: 9. Per germline, CDR1 KGHSH and CDR2 LQKENI. The CDR3 sequence is 16 residues long. The CDR3 loop reads CASSLGTARRNTEAFF. In DNA form, the CDR3 reads TGTGCCAGCTCACTGGGGACAGCCCGTCGGAACACTGAAGCTTTCTTT.

V usage is TRBV9 and J usage is TRBJ1-2; D gene unclear. V gave up 2 bases and J gave up 10 bases, with 12 bases separating them. The CDR3 contains 12 residues. Germline CDR1 and CDR2: SGDLS and YYNGEE. The CDR3 sequence is CASSVYGRPYTF. The CDR3 nucleotides are TGTGCCAGCAGCGTTTACGGTCGCCCCTACACCTTC.

The J gene is TRBJ1-5, the V gene TRBV19, with 9 nucleotides matching TRBD1. The V gene's germline CDR1 is LNHDA and CDR2 SQIVND (reference sequence). The CDR3 consists of 15 residues. With 5 bases clipped from V and 6 bases from J, the junction kept 8 bases outside the gene matches. The chain's CDR3 is CASSRGQGPGQPQHF. The CDR3 region has the DNA TGTGCCAGTAGTCGCGGACAGGGGCCGGGTCAGCCCCAGCATTTT. Drawing the rest from reference TRBV19 and TRBJ1-5, the complete variable domain is DGGITQSPKYLFRKEGQNVTLSCEQNLNHDAMYWYRQDPGQGLRLIYYSQIVNDFQKGDIAEGYSVSREKKESFPLTVTSAQKNPTAFYLCASSRGQGPGQPQHFGDGTRLSIL.

The rearrangement joins TRBV19 to TRBJ2-4; the match to TRBD2 covers 9 bases. The germline CDR1 and CDR2 sequences are LNHDA and SQIVND (reference sequence). This CDR3 is 19 amino acids long. V lost 1 base to trimming and J lost 0 bases; unmatched junction nucleotides: 10. Here the CDR3 DNA reads TGTGCCAGTAGTATAGGGGGCGGGAGGGCCTCTTCAGCCAAAAACATTCAGTACTTC. Its protein is CASSIGGGRASSAKNIQYF.

The chain has TRBV4-2 and TRBJ2-1, with 10 bases fitting TRBD2. V shed 0 bases, J shed 7 bases, and the junction held 6 bases outside the gene matches. The germline V gene has CDR1 LGHNA and CDR2 YNFKEQ. CDR3 length: 16 residues. The CDR3 DNA reads TGTGCCAGCAGCCAAGATCCCCTAGCGGGAGTTAATGAGCAGTTCTTC. The encoded protein is CASSQDPLAGVNEQFF.

The chain recombines TRBV4-3 with TRBJ1-3; 7 bases agree with TRBD1. V was pared by 1 base and J by 4 bases, with 4 bases of the junction left unmatched. CDR3 size: 15 residues. The V gene's germline CDR1 is LGHNA and CDR2 YSLEER. CDR3 loop: CASSQGGQRGNTIYF. The CDR3 DNA sequence: TGCGCCAGCAGCCAAGGGGGACAGCGAGGAAACACCATATATTTT.

This rearrangement joins TRBV29-1 to TRBJ1-5, with TRBD1 as a possible D gene (5 bases). This CDR3 is built from 13 residues. CDR1 is SQVTM and CDR2 is ANQGSEA in the germline V gene. V was pared by 6 bases and J by 2 bases, with 11 bases between. CDR3 sequence reads: CSVPGGGNQPQHF. The DNA for the CDR3 is TGCAGCGTCCCCGGGGGGGGCAATCAGCCCCAGCATTTT.